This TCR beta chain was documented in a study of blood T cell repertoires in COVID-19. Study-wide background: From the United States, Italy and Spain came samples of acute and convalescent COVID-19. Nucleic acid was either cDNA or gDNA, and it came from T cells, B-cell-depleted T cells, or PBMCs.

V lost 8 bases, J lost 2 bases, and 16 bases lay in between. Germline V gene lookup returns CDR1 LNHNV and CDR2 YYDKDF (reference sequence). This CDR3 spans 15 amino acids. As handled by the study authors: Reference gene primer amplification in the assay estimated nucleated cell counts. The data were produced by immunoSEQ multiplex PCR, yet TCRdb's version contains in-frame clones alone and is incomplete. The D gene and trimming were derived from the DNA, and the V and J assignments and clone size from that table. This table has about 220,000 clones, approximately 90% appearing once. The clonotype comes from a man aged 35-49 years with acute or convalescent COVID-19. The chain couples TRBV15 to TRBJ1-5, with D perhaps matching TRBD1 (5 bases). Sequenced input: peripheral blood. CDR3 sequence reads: CATRGSGRRNQPQHF. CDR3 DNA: TGTGCCACCCGGGGGTCGGGGAGGCGCAATCAGCCCCAGCATTTT.